This T cell receptor (beta chain) was observed in a study of T cell responses to AZD1222 COVID-19 vaccine. Notes on the study in general: Among spike-specific TCRs, nearly half reportedly target unmutated variant regions. Females made up more of the donors, who were largely white British, and clonal diversity may have come out too low. Every sample of the repertoires postdated the peak T cell response.

Notes on this clone: Its target is not known.

Method: immunoSEQ multiplex PCR; TCRdb's copy keeps in-frame clones and lacks some. The data show 95,000 to 130,000 clones, around 94% seen once. Trimming stripped 6 bases from V and 5 bases from J, with 14 bases between. Germline assignment: CDR1 MNHEY and CDR2 SMNVEV (reference sequence). This CDR3 contains 14 residues. The clonotype was recovered from an adult in good health. Specimen: peripheral blood, collected on day 0 of AZD1222 vaccination. This chain connects TRBV27 to TRBJ1-5, with D possibly being TRBD1 (5 bases). This CDR3 is CASSRDGRYQPQHF. The CDR3 bases are TGTGCCAGCAGCCGGGACGGACGTTATCAGCCCCAGCATTTT.